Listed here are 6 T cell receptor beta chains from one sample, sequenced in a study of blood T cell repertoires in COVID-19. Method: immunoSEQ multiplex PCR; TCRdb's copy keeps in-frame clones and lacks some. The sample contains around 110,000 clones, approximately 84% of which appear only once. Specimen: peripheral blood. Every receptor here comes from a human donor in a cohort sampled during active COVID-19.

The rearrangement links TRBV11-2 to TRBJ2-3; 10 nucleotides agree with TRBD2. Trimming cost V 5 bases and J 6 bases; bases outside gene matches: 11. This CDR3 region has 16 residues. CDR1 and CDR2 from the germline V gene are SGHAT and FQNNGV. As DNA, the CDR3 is TGTGCCAGCAGCCCCCGACTAGCGGGTTTGGGCGATACGCAGTATTTT. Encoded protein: CASSPRLAGLGDTQYF.

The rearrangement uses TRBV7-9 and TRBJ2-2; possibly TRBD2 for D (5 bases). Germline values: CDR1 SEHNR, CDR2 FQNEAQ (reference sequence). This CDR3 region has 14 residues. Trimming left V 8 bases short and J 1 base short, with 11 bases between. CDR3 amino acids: CASLRGMNTGELFF. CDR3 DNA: TGTGCCAGCCTCCGAGGGATGAACACCGGGGAGCTGTTTTTT. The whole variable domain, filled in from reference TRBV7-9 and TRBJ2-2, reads DTGVSQNPRHKITKRGQNVTFRCDPISEHNRLYWYRQTLGQGPEFLTYFQNEAQLEKSRLLSDRFSAERPKGSFSTLEIQRTEQGDSAMYLCASLRGMNTGELFFGEGSRLTVL.

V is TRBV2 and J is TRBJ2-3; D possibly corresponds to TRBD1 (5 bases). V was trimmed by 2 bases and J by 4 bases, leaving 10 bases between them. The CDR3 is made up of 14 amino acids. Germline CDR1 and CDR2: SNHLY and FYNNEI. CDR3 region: CASSEQGDSDTQYF. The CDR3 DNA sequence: TGTGCCAGCAGTGAACAGGGCGACTCAGATACGCAGTATTTT.

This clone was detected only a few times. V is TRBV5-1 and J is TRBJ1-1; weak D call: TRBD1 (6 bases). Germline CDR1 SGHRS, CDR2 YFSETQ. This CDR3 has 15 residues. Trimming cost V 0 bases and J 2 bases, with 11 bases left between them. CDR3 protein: CASSLDGGVNTEAFF. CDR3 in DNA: TGCGCCAGCAGCTTGGATGGGGGCGTAAACACTGAAGCTTTCTTT.

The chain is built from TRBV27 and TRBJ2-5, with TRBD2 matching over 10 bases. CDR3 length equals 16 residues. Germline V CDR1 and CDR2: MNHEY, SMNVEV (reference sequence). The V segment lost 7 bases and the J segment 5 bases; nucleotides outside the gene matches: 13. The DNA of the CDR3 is TGTGCCAGCACCCTCGGACTAGCGGCCTTCGGGGAGACCCAGTACTTC. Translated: CASTLGLAAFGETQYF.

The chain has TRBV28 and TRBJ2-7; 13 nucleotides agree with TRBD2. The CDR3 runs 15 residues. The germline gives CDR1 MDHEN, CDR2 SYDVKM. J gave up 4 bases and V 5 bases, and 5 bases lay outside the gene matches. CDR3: CASSLGLAGPYEQYF. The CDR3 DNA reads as TGTGCCAGCAGTCTGGGACTAGCGGGACCGTACGAGCAGTACTTC.